This T cell receptor beta chain derives from a study of Ad26.COV2.S vaccination and SARS-CoV-2 variants (dated by TCRdb to the early 2020s). Background on the whole study: Donors in the vaccine arm were drawn from COV1001, a phase I-IIa trial of Ad26.COV2.S in healthy adults that was multicentre, randomized, double-blind and placebo-controlled. The specificity and breadth of SARS-CoV-2-reactive T cell receptors after Ad26.COV2.S vaccination were assessed by TCRbeta repertoire sequencing. A total of approximately 30 samples were included in the TCR-sequenced set, comprising some 20 Ad26.COV2.S vaccine recipients, 5 placebo recipients and 8 SARS-CoV-2 convalescent individuals. Participants in the trial were split at random into five groups of five each, receiving low-dose or high-dose Ad26.COV2.S once or twice, or else placebo on both occasions. Ad26.COV2.S was administered intramuscularly at 5 x 10^10 or 1 x 10^11 viral particles, either as a single shot or as two shots given 56 days apart. Investigators remained blinded to trial group allocation during experiments and outcome assessment.

The treatment or condition label on this specimen signifies: some 20 received Ad26.COV2.S at low or high dose, single or two shots; roughly 5 received placebo; per-sample allocation not given. For vaccine and placebo recipients, the sequenced repertoires came from samples collected on day 63 after the first injection. Cohort 1b enrolled roughly 25 adults aged 18-55 years at a single site in Boston, USA, between 29 July and 7 August 2020. Ad26.COV2.S consisted of a replication-incompetent adenovirus type 26 vector by which a prefusion-stabilized SARS-CoV-2 spike protein from the original Wuhan strain was expressed. A word on this clone: There is no known antigen for this receptor. The sample holds no much larger clone one base away, and base qualities are not on file.

Sequences MGHRA (CDR1) and YSYEKL (CDR2) are obtained from the germline V gene. V was cut back by 0 bases and J by 0 bases, leaving a gap of 9 bases between them. The CDR3 runs 16 amino acids, cysteine and phenylalanine included. Just the 48-base CDR3 DNA is kept, in frame starting at base 1. TCRbeta CDR3 regions were sequenced with the immunoSEQ Assay. After extraction, genomic DNA underwent amplification by bias-controlled multiplex PCR, followed by high-throughput sequencing. The authors' pipeline ran thus. To quantify the absolute abundance of every unique TCRbeta CDR3 region, sequences were collapsed and filtered. T cell fraction was estimated by normalization of TCRbeta template counts to usable DNA, with usable DNA being measured through amplification of reference genes present in all nucleated cells. Repertoire TCRs were annotated as SARS-CoV-2-specific by exact matching of V gene, CDR3 amino acid sequence and J gene to a known reactive TCR set. The reference SARS-CoV-2 TCR set was derived from MIRA and filtered for enrichment in COVID-19-positive ImmuneCODE repertoires, a step that removed public or cross-reactive TCRs. Drawing on the MIRA antigens, annotated TCRs were analysed further at the level of specific ORF or position within ORF. Breadth was defined as the number of annotated unique rearrangements divided by the total number of unique productive rearrangements, and depth was defined as the summed frequency of the annotated unique rearrangements. Group comparisons of TCR breadth used two-sided Wilcoxon rank-sum tests. This is the immuneACCESS table as TCRdb keeps it, with only in-frame sequences that have V and J called. A part of the clones is gone; compared with another copy, unresolved V genes explain less than half, and the rest is unexplained. The DNA gave D and trimming, while V, J and clone size come from that table. Across this sample there are about 460,000 clones, with roughly nine tenths seen only once. The biggest ten clones account for 1.5% to 2% of the sample.

Points the paper makes about the study in general: The study lacked the statistical power to compare responses across vaccine doses or regimens. Substantial breadth of spike-specific CD8+ and CD4+ T cell responses was reported after vaccination. Spike-specific TCR breadth was higher in Ad26.COV2.S recipients than in placebo recipients (P = 0.0014). Non-spike TCR breadth was comparable between vaccine and placebo recipients, consistent with the vaccine containing only spike. According to the authors, total T cell responses may have been underestimated by the TCR breadth and depth analyses.

This receptor was taken from a person between 18 and 59 years old who received the Ad26.COV2.S COVID-19 vaccine or a placebo. The rearranged chain carries TRBV4-1 and TRBJ1-3, with the D gene uncertain. Material: peripheral blood, obtained in a trial of Ad26.COV2.S vaccine versus placebo. The CDR3 sequence is CASSQDPKGSGNTIYF. The nucleotide sequence reads TGCGCCAGCAGCCAAGATCCGAAAGGCTCTGGAAACACCATATATTTT.